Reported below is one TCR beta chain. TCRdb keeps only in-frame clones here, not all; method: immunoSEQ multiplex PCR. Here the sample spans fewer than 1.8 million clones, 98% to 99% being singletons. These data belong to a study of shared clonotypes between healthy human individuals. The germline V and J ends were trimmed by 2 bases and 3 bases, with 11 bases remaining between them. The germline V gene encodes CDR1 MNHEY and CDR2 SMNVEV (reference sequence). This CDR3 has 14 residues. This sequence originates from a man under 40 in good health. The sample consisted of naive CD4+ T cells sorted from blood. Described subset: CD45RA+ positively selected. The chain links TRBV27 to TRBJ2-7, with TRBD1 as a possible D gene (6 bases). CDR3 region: CASSLVQGFYEQYF. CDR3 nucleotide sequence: TGTGCCAGCAGTTTAGTACAGGGTTTCTACGAGCAGTACTTC.